The TCR beta chain described here comes from a study of T-cell reconstitution after alpha-beta-depleted transplantation in children. Researchers prepared the TCRbeta library using unique molecular identifiers, the study reports. Each CDR3 protein gets one entry after TCRdb re-called the PCR reads with MiXCR. The table shows about 460,000 distinct CDR3 sequences, with approximately 12% occurring only once. Specimen: PBMCs from the stem cell graft donor, collected from the stem cell graft. This clonotype was sampled from a human donor who donated a stem cell graft to a child with combined immunodeficiency.

CDR3 sequence reads: CSAPETGKYEQYF. The CDR3 DNA reads TGCAGTGCTCCCGAAACAGGGAAATACGAGCAGTACTTC. The gene calls are TRBV20-1 and TRBJ2-7, with D perhaps matching TRBD1 (6 bases). The CDR3 has 13 residues. The germline V and J ends were trimmed by 5 bases and 4 bases, with 15 bases remaining between them. Germline CDR1 DFQATT, CDR2 SNEGSKA (reference sequence).